Each of the 2 T cell receptor beta chains below was sequenced from the same sample in a study of cytomegalovirus exposure and HLA in healthy donors. 60 Vbeta and 13 Jbeta primers were used in PCR. The assay was immunoSEQ multiplex PCR, and TCRdb's table has in-frame clones only and misses some. This table holds over 130,000 clones, around 82% found once. The source material was PBMCs. Receptors were obtained from a woman in her 40s in good health and CMV-seropositive.

V is TRBV6-6 and J is TRBJ1-5; 8 nucleotides match TRBD1. The CDR3 sequence is 13 residues long. CDR1 is MNHNY, CDR2 SVGAGI, per germline (reference sequence). J was trimmed by 5 bases and V by 6 bases; bases with no gene match: 3. CDR3 coding DNA: TGTGCCAGCAGGGAGGACAGGGATCAGCCCCAGCATTTT. Its protein product is CASREDRDQPQHF.

The J gene is TRBJ2-1, the V gene TRBV4-1; TRBD2 aligns across 14 bases. The CDR3 extends over 17 amino acids. Germline assignment: CDR1 MGHRA and CDR2 YSYEKL. The trim removed 2 bases at V and 5 bases at J, leaving 5 bases unmatched. The CDR3 region is CASSQLTSGRAHNEQFF. CDR3 bases: TGCGCCAGCAGCCAATTGACTAGCGGGAGGGCCCACAATGAGCAGTTCTTC.